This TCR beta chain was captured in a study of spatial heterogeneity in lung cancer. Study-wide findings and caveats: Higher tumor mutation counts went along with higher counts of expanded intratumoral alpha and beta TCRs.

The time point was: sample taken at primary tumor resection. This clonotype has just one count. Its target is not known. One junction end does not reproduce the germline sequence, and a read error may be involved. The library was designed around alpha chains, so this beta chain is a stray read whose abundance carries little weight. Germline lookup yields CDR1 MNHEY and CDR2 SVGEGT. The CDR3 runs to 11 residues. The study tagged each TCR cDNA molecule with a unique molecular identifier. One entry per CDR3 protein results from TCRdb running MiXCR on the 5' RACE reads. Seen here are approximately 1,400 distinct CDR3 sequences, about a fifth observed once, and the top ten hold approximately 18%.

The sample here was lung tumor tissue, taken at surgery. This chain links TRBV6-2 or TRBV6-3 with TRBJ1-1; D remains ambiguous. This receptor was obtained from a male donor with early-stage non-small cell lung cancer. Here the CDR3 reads CATGLGTEVFF. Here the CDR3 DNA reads TGTGCCACCGGGTTGGGCACTGAAGTTTTCTTT.